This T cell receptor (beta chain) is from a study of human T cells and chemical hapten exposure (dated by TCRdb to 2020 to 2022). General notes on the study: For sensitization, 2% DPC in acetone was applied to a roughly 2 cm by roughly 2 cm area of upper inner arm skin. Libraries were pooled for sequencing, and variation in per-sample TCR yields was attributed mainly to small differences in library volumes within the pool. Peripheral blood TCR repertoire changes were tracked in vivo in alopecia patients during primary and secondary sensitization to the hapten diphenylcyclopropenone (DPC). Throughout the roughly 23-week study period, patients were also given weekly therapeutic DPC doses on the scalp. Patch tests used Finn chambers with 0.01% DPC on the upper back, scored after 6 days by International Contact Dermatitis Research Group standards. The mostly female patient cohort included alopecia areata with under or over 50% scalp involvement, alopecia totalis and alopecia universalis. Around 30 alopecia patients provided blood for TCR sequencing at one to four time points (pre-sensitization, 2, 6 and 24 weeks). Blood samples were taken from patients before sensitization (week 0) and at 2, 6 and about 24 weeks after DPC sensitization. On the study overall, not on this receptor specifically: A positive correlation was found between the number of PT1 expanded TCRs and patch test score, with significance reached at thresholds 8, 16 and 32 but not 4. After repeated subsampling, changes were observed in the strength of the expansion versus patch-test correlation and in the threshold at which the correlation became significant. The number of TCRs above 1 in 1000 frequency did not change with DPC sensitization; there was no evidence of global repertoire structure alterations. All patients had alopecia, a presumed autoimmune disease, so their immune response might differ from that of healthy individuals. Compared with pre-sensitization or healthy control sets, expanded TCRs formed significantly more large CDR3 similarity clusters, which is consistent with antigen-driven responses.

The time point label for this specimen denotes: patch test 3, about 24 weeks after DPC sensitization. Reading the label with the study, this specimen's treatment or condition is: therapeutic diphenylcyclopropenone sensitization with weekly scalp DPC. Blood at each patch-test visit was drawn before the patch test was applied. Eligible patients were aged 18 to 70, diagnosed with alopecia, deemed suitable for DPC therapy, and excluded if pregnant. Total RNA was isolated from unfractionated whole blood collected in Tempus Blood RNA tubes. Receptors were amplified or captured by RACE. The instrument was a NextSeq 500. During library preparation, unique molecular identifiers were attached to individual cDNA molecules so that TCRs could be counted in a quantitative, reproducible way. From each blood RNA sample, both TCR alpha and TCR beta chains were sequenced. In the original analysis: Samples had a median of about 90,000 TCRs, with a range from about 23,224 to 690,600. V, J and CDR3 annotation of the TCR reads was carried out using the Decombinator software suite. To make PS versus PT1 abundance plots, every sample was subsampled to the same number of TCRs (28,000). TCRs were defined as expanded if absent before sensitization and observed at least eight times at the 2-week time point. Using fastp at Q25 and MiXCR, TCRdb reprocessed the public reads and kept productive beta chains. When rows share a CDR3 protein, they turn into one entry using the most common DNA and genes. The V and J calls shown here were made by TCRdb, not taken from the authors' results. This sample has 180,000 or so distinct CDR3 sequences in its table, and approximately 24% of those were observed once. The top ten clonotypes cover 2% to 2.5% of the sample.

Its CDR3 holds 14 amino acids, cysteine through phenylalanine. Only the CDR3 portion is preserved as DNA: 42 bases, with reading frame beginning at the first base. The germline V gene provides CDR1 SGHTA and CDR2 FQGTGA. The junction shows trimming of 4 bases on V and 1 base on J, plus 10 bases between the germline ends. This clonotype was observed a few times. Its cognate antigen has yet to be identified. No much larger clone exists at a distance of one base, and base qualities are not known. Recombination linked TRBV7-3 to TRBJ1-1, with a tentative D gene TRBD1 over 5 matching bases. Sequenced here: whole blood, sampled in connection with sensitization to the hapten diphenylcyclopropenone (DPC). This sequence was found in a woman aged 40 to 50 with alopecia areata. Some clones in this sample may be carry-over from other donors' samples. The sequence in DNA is TGTGCCAGCAGCTCTCACGGACAGAACACTGAAGCTTTCTTT. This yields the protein CASSSHGQNTEAFF. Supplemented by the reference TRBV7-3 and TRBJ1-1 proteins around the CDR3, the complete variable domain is GAGVSQTPSNKVTEKGKYVELRCDPISGHTALYWYRQSLGQGPEFLIYFQGTGAADDSGLPNDRFFAVRPEGSVSTLKIQRTERGDSAVYLCASSSHGQNTEAFFGQGTRLTVV.